The sequence of this T cell receptor beta chain was determined in a study of cytomegalovirus exposure and HLA in healthy donors. Study-wide context: In a previous analysis, nearly 120 million unique TCR beta sequences were found from 150 million to 200 million T cells. Findings and caveats of the study: Later work found most CMV-associated TCR beta chains apparently HLA-restricted. In a later analysis, TCR beta V- and J-gene trimming showed a link to a missense DCLRE1C variant. Researchers counted roughly 150 TCR beta chains as cytomegalovirus-associated.

A word on this clone: What it binds is unknown.

The V and J ends lost 3 bases and 4 bases respectively, with 7 bases between them. This CDR3 spans 13 amino acids. Germline loops: CDR1 SGDLS, CDR2 YYNGEE. The PCR made use of 60 Vbeta and 13 Jbeta primers. Libraries were prepared by immunoSEQ multiplex PCR; TCRdb keeps only in-frame clonotypes and omits some of them. The profile shows 95,000 to 150,000 clones, approximately 83% of them singletons. Sequenced: PBMCs. This TCR came from a woman in her forties in good health and CMV-seropositive. This sequence joins TRBV9 and TRBJ1-4; unclear D gene. The CDR3 loop reads CASSAPFNEKLFF. DNA for the CDR3: TGTGCCAGCAGCGCCCCATTTAATGAAAAACTGTTTTTT.